These 9 T cell receptor beta chains originate from one sample sequenced in a study of cytotoxic CD8 clonotypes in ibrutinib-treated CLL. Using immunoSEQ multiplex PCR, the repertoire was profiled, and TCRdb retains in-frame clones only, with some absent. The table has about 310,000 clones, more than 65% seen once. Here the sequenced sample was PBMCs, taken before ibrutinib treatment. These receptors all come from a human donor with chronic lymphocytic leukemia.

The rearrangement uses TRBV4-3 and TRBJ2-5; a possible D gene is TRBD1 (6 bases). V lost 1 base to trimming and J lost 5 bases, with 17 bases between them. CDR1 is LGHNA, CDR2 YSLEER, per germline. The CDR3 has 16 amino acids. The CDR3 nucleotides read TGCGCCAGCAGCCAAGTAGGCAGGGGTAGCCGCGAGACCCAGTACTTC. Protein sequence: CASSQVGRGSRETQYF.

The chain has TRBV7-2 and TRBJ2-7, with a possible D match to TRBD2 (6 bases). Trimming took off 2 bases at V and 0 bases at J, with 11 bases between the two ends. Germline V gives CDR1 SGHTA, CDR2 FQGNSA. This CDR3 has 15 amino acids. In nucleotides, the CDR3 is TGTGCCAGCAGCTTAAGCCCTAGCGTCTCCTACGAGCAGTACTTC. Its protein is CASSLSPSVSYEQYF.

V is TRBV9 and J is TRBJ2-1; 8 bases agree with TRBD1. The CDR3 totals 13 residues. V was pared by 2 bases and J by 7 bases, with 2 bases of the junction left unmatched. The germline CDR1 and CDR2 sequences are SGDLS and YYNGEE. The CDR3 bases are TGTGCCAGCAGCGTCTGGACAGGGAATGAGCAGTTCTTC. Its translation is CASSVWTGNEQFF.

The rearrangement links TRBV27 to TRBJ1-2; D ambiguous. V was pared by 1 base and J by 0 bases, with 18 bases between. This CDR3 is built from 18 residues. Germline V gene data show CDR1 as MNHEY and CDR2 as SMNVEV (reference sequence). CDR3 nucleotide sequence: TGTGCCAGCAGTTTATTGCCCGGGAGCGGGTTGTCTAACTATGGCTACACCTTC. Protein product: CASSLLPGSGLSNYGYTF.

Only a few counts were recorded for this clone. The CDR3 bases are TGCGCCAGCAGCCCCCAGGATCCAAGCAATCAGCCCCAGCATTTT. It yields the protein CASSPQDPSNQPQHF. J is TRBJ1-5 and V is TRBV5-1, with unresolved D. V dropped 4 bases and J dropped 1 base, with 12 bases sitting between them. Germline V lookup: CDR1 SGHRS, CDR2 YFSETQ. This CDR3 contains 15 residues.

Here the CDR3 reads CASSPGRGEQYF. The CDR3 nucleotides are TGTGCCAGCTCACCGGGTAGGGGCGAGCAGTACTTC. The chain has TRBV18 and TRBJ2-7, with a possible D match to TRBD1 (5 bases). Trimming left V 3 bases short and J 6 bases short, with 9 bases between. CDR1 is KGHSH and CDR2 is LQKENI in the germline V gene. CDR3 size: 12 residues.

The chain couples TRBV7-2 to TRBJ2-3; 9 nucleotides agree with TRBD2. This CDR3 has 14 residues. The V gene end was trimmed by 5 bases and the J gene end by 6 bases; junction bases not matched to a gene: 6. Germline V CDR1 and CDR2: SGHTA, FQGNSA. The chain's CDR3 is CASSRPSGTDTQYF. As DNA, the CDR3 is TGTGCCAGCAGCCGGCCTAGCGGGACTGATACGCAGTATTTT.

Worth noting for this clone: One end of the junction fails to match germline, which may point to a read error. The chain couples TRBV7-7 to TRBJ2-1; tentatively, D is TRBD1 or TRBD2 (5 bases each). CDR3 length equals 14 residues. Germline V gene lookup returns CDR1 SSHAT and CDR2 FNYEAQ (reference sequence). This chain's CDR3 is CASSLWGSANEQFF. CDR3 nucleotides: TGTGCTAGCAGCTTATGGGGGTCCGCCAATGAGCAGTTCTTC.

The CDR3: CASSTSGALDTQYF. The CDR3 DNA sequence: TGCGCCAGCTCGACTAGCGGGGCCCTGGATACGCAGTATTTT. The V gene is TRBV5-1, the J gene TRBJ2-3; TRBD2 agrees at 11 bases. The CDR3 consists of 14 residues. Looked up from germline, CDR1 is SGHRS and CDR2 is YFSETQ. With V trimmed by 7 bases and J by 6 bases, 7 bases remained unmatched.